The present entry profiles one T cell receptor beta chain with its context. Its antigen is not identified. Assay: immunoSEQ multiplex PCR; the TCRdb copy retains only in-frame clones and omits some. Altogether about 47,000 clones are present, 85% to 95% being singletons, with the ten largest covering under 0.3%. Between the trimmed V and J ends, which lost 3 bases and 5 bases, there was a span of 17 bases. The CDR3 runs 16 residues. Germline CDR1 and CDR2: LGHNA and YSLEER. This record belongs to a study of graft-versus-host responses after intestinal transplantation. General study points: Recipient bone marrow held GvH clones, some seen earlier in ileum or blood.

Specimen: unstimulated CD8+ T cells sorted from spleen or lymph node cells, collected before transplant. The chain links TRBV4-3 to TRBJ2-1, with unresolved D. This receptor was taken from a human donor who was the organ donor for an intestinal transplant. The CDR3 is CASSHLTGLSDNEQFF. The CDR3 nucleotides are TGCGCCAGCAGCCATTTAACCGGGTTAAGCGACAATGAGCAGTTCTTC.